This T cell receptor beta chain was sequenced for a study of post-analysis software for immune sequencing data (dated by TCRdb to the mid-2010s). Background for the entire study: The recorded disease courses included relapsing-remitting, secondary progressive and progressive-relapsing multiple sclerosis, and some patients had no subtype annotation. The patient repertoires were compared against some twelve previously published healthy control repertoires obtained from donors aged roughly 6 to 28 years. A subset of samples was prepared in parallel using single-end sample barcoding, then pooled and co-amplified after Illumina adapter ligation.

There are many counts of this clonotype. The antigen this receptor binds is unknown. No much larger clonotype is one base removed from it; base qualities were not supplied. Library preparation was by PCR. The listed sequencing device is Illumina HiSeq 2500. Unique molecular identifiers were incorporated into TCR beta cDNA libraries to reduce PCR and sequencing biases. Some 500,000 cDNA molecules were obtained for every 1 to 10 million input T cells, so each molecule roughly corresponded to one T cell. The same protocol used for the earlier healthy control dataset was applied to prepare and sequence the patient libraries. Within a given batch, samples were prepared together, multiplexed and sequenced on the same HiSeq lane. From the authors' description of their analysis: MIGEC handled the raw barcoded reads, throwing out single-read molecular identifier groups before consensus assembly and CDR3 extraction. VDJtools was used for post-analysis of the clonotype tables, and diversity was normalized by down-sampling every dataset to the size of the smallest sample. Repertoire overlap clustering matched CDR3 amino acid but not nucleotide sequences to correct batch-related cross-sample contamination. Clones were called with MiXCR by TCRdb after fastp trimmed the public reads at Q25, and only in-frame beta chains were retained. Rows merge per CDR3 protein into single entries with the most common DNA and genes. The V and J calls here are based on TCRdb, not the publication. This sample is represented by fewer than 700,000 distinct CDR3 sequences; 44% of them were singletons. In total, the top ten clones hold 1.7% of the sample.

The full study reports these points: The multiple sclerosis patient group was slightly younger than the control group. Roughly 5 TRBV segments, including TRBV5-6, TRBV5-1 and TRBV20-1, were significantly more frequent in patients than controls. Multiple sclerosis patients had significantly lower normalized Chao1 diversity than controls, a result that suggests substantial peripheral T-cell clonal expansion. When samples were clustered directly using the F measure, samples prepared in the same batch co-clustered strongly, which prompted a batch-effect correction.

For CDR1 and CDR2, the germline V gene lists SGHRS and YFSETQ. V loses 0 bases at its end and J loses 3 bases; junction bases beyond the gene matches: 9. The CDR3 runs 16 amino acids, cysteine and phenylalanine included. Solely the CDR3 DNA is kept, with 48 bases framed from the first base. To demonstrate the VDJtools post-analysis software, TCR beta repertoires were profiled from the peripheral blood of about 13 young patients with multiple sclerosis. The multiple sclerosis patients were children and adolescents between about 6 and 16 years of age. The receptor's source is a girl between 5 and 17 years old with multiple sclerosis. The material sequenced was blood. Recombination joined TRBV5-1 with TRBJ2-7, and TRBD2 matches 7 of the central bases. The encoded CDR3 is CASSLELAALGYEQYF. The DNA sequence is TGCGCCAGCAGCTTGGAGCTAGCGGCCTTAGGCTACGAGCAGTACTTC.